This T cell receptor beta chain was recorded in a study of graft-versus-host responses after intestinal transplantation. Study-wide background: As for transplant type, recipients had multivisceral, liver-intestinal, or isolated intestinal grafts. Tacrolimus and steroids were given for two to three years to all recipients after anti-thymocyte globulin induction.

As concerns this clone: Its target is not known.

Per germline, CDR1 SGHTA and CDR2 FQGNSA. The CDR3 length is 13 residues. Trimming shortened V by 0 bases and J by 8 bases, and 5 bases separated the two germline ends. Method: immunoSEQ multiplex PCR; TCRdb's copy keeps in-frame clones and lacks some. The profile shows some 120,000 clones, 90% of them singletons. Sequencing used unstimulated CD4+ T cells sorted from spleen or lymph node cells, obtained before intestinal transplant. This rearrangement joins TRBV7-2 to TRBJ1-6; D gene unclear. The sequence derives from a human donor who received an intestinal transplant. CDR3 protein: CASSLASYSPLHF. CDR3 nucleotides: TGTGCCAGCAGCTTAGCGAGTTATTCACCCCTCCACTTT.